A selection of T cell receptor beta chains follows, all from one sample in a study of T-cell memory formation after mild COVID-19. TCRdb reprocessed the 5' RACE reads with MiXCR, giving one entry per CDR3 protein. The data contain 200,000 to 250,000 distinct CDR3 sequences, around 8.8% of them seen just once; the ten biggest clones take up roughly 3.5%. Sequencing used PBMCs or a T cell subset sorted from them (not recorded which). The source is a man between 18 and 29 years old who had mild COVID-19 (a few samples of this study predate the infection). Cell type and time point are not known. Both conserved end residues are part of each CDR3. The D gene is left open where the match is weak. Part of the rows lack a size; the others show once, few, many or a class for expanded clones.

>-|few|TRBJ1-6|TRBV5-4
CASSAVHGAESAYNSPLHF
TGTGCCAGCAGCGCGGTGCATGGGGCTGAGTCGGCCTATAATTCACCCCTCCACTTT
>-|few|TRBJ1-4|TRBV15
CATSPPGLAEINEKLFF
TGTGCCACCAGCCCCCCTGGGTTGGCCGAAATTAATGAAAAACTGTTTTTT
>TRBD2|many|TRBJ2-1|TRBV7-3
CASSSLAGGPAEQFF
TGTGCCAGCAGCTCTTTAGCGGGGGGGCCCGCTGAGCAGTTCTTC
>-|few|TRBJ2-1|TRBV29-1
CSVEEESSYNEQFF
TGCAGCGTTGAGGAGGAGAGCTCCTACAATGAGCAGTTCTTC
>-|few|TRBJ2-3|TRBV7-9
CASSGRLHFTQYF
TGTGCCAGCAGCGGACGACTACATTTTACGCAGTATTTT
>TRBD2|many|TRBJ2-1|TRBV7-2
CASSLGRRGGRFVDEQFF
TGTGCCAGCAGCTTAGGGAGGCGCGGGGGAAGGTTCGTCGATGAGCAGTTCTTC
>-|-|TRBJ2-2|TRBV20-1
CSARQGQDGVLFF
TGCAGTGCTAGACAGGGGCAGGACGGGGTGCTGTTTTTT
>TRBD2|few|TRBJ2-3|TRBV11-2
CASSLMGSGGHVADTQYF
TGTGCCAGCAGCTTAATGGGGAGCGGGGGGCACGTCGCAGATACGCAGTATTTT
>-|-|TRBJ1-2|TRBV28
CATHTTGDYGYTF
TGTGCCACCCATACCACGGGAGACTATGGCTACACCTTC
>-|-|TRBJ2-2|TRBV5-1
CASSLGSSGKNTGELFF
TGCGCCAGCAGCTTGGGGTCCAGCGGCAAGAACACCGGGGAGCTGTTTTTT
>-|-|TRBJ2-1|TRBV5-6
CASRRTTYNEQFF
TGTGCCAGCAGGCGGACCACCTACAATGAGCAGTTCTTC
>-|many|TRBJ1-1|TRBV20-1
CSAKRESNTEAFF
TGCAGTGCTAAGAGAGAATCGAACACTGAAGCTTTCTTT
>-|-|TRBJ1-1|TRBV6-6
CASSDPGHMNTEAFF
TGTGCCAGCAGTGACCCGGGACACATGAACACTGAAGCTTTCTTT
>-|-|TRBJ1-3|TRBV6-5
CASSYSPSGNTIYF
TGTGCCAGCAGTTACTCCCCGTCTGGAAACACCATATATTTT
>TRBD1|many|TRBJ1-2|TRBV5-1
CASSLVETGGEYGYTF
TGCGCCAGCAGCTTGGTAGAGACAGGGGGCGAGTATGGCTACACCTTC
>-|-|TRBJ2-2|TRBV28
CASRPGGVGGYTGELFF
TGTGCCAGCAGGCCTGGGGGCGTGGGGGGCTACACCGGGGAGCTGTTTTTT
>TRBD2|few|TRBJ2-2|TRBV6-1
CASSEPGRGGSTGELFF
TGTGCCAGCAGTGAACCCGGGAGGGGGGGATCCACCGGGGAGCTGTTTTTT
>-|many|TRBJ1-1|TRBV11-2
CASSSGQTTEAFF
TGTGCCAGCAGCTCAGGACAGACCACTGAAGCTTTCTTT
>TRBD2|many|TRBJ2-7|TRBV6-5
CASSQNTYGGAPYEQYF
TGTGCCAGCAGCCAAAACACCTACGGGGGGGCCCCCTACGAGCAGTACTTC
>-|many|TRBJ1-1|TRBV10-3
CAISAAENTEAFF
TGTGCCATCAGTGCAGCTGAGAACACTGAAGCTTTCTTT
>-|few|TRBJ1-3|TRBV27
CATVNSSGNTIYF
TGTGCCACCGTCAATAGCTCTGGAAACACCATATATTTT
>-|many|TRBJ2-2|TRBV7-9
CASSRGALGELFF
TGTGCCAGCAGCCGGGGAGCTCTCGGGGAGCTGTTTTTT
>-|few|TRBJ1-3|TRBV29-1
CSVALSSGNTIYF
TGCAGCGTTGCTCTGAGCTCTGGAAACACCATATATTTT
>TRBD1|-|TRBJ1-2|TRBV2
CASTDDREDGYTF
TGTGCCAGCACCGATGACAGGGAAGATGGCTACACCTTC
>TRBD2|-|TRBJ2-3|TRBV7-2
CASSFGGGPDTQYF
TGTGCCAGCAGCTTCGGGGGGGGGCCTGATACGCAGTATTTT
>-|many|TRBJ1-1|TRBV24-1
CATVGFTEAFF
TGTGCCACCGTGGGGTTCACTGAAGCTTTCTTT
>-|-|TRBJ1-2|TRBV6-2/TRBV6-3
CASTNGGGYGYTF
TGTGCCAGCACTAACGGCGGGGGCTATGGCTACACCTTC
>TRBD2|few|TRBJ2-5|TRBV5-1
CASSSGSGAQETQYF
TGCGCCAGCAGCTCCGGTAGCGGGGCACAAGAGACCCAGTACTTC
>-|-|TRBJ1-3|TRBV4-3
CASSQHNTIYF
TGCGCCAGCAGCCAGCACAACACCATATATTTT
>TRBD1|many|TRBJ2-3|TRBV11-2
CASRTRGLVTDTQYF
TGTGCCAGCAGGACCAGGGGGCTTGTCACAGATACGCAGTATTTT
>-|few|TRBJ2-5|TRBV7-2
CASSPLLQTQYF
TGTGCCAGCAGCCCACTTTTGCAGACCCAGTACTTC
>-|few|TRBJ2-1|TRBV7-2
CASSLGRGAHNEQFF
TGTGCCAGCAGCTTAGGACGGGGGGCCCACAATGAGCAGTTCTTC
>-|many|TRBJ1-5|TRBV6-5
CASSYSQGGQPQHF
TGTGCCAGCAGTTACTCTCAGGGTGGTCAGCCCCAGCATTTT
>-|-|TRBJ1-2|TRBV7-2
CASGRDGANYGYTF
TGTGCCAGCGGCCGGGACGGAGCTAACTATGGCTACACCTTC
>TRBD2|-|TRBJ2-3|TRBV9
CASSEREGAVTDTQYF
TGTGCCAGCAGCGAGCGGGAGGGGGCTGTCACAGATACGCAGTATTTT
>-|many|TRBJ2-1|TRBV29-1
CSGGSSSYNEQFF
TGCAGCGGTGGATCCAGCTCCTACAATGAGCAGTTCTTC
>TRBD2|-|TRBJ2-1|TRBV7-3
CASSLDPAGAYNEQFF
TGTGCCAGCAGCTTAGATCCAGCGGGGGCATACAATGAGCAGTTCTTC
>-|many|TRBJ1-2|TRBV20-1
CSAPRDGTRGYTF
TGCAGTGCTCCCAGAGACGGGACGCGGGGCTACACCTTC
>-|-|TRBJ1-5|TRBV4-2
CSSSQGGGRGQPQHF
TGTTCCAGCAGCCAAGGCGGGGGAAGGGGTCAGCCCCAGCATTTT
>TRBD1|few|TRBJ2-3|TRBV5-1
CASSLRQGPRSTDTQYF
TGCGCCAGCAGTCTTCGACAGGGCCCCCGAAGCACAGATACGCAGTATTTT
>-|few|TRBJ1-1|TRBV6-2/TRBV6-3
CASRRVLTEAFF
TGTGCCAGCAGACGGGTCCTCACTGAAGCTTTCTTT
>TRBD1|-|TRBJ2-7|TRBV12-3/TRBV12-4
CASSLGDRAEQYF
TGTGCCAGCAGTTTAGGGGACAGGGCCGAGCAGTACTTC
>TRBD2|few|TRBJ2-5|TRBV7-2
CASSLDPPTSRRETQYF
TGTGCCAGCAGCTTAGATCCCCCGACTAGCAGACGAGAGACCCAGTACTTC
>-|-|TRBJ1-1|TRBV6-5
CASSYFGGVNTEAFF
TGTGCCAGCAGTTATTTCGGGGGGGTTAACACTGAAGCTTTCTTT
>TRBD1|-|TRBJ1-4|TRBV12-3/TRBV12-4
CASSLTGLGEKLFF
TGTGCCAGCAGTTTGACAGGGCTGGGCGAAAAACTGTTTTTT
>TRBD2|-|TRBJ2-3|TRBV6-1
CASTPGTNTDTQYF
TGTGCCAGCACCCCAGGGACTAACACAGATACGCAGTATTTT
>-|few|TRBJ2-5|TRBV11-2
CASSLGPGAQETQYF
TGTGCCAGCAGCTTAGGGCCTGGAGCCCAAGAGACCCAGTACTTC
>-|-|TRBJ1-5|TRBV6-6
CASKTVGRQQPQHF
TGTGCCAGCAAGACAGTCGGGCGACAGCAGCCCCAGCATTTT
>TRBD1|few|TRBJ1-4|TRBV11-2
CASSSGQGGEKLFF
TGTGCCAGCAGCTCGGGACAGGGTGGAGAAAAACTGTTTTTT
>-|few|TRBJ1-6|TRBV18
CASSELARGRNSPLHF
TGTGCCAGCTCCGAACTCGCACGGGGGCGCAATTCACCCCTCCACTTT